This TCR beta chain was sequenced for a study of cytomegalovirus exposure and HLA in healthy donors. Study findings and constraints: In the roughly 130 validation repertoires, a later analysis found that first-cohort TCR clusters tended to co-occur.

The repertoire was sequenced with immunoSEQ multiplex PCR; TCRdb's copy has only in-frame clones and lacks some. The sample yields more than 200,000 clones, roughly 87% seen once. The V gene's germline CDR1 is LGHNA and CDR2 YSLEER. Trimming took off 0 bases at V and 0 bases at J, with 11 bases between the two ends. The CDR3 spans 16 residues. The donors belonged to the 120-subject validation cohort, separate from the roughly 670-subject first cohort. For this clone: Its specificity is unknown.

The gene calls are TRBV4-3 and TRBJ1-2, with D unresolved. Sequencing used PBMCs. The receptor was derived from a man between 18 and 35 years old in good health and CMV-seropositive. CDR3 sequence: CASSQEAHTANYGYTF. CDR3 nucleotides: TGCGCCAGCAGCCAAGAGGCCCACACCGCTAACTATGGCTACACCTTC.